A few counts support the clone carrying this T cell receptor (beta chain). Its specificity is unknown. The CDR3 runs 15 residues. V lost 6 bases, J lost 10 bases, and 19 bases lay in between. Germline V lookup: CDR1 MNHEY, CDR2 SMNVEV (reference sequence). Average productive template count per sample was about 40,000. The assay was immunoSEQ multiplex PCR, and TCRdb's table has in-frame clones only and misses some. The data hold approximately 42,000 clones, with around 80% observed a single time. The sample comes from a study of STAT3 mutations in large granular lymphocyte leukemia. Study context: Roughly half of the longitudinally sequenced T-LGLL patients carried detectable canonical activating STAT3 mutations.

Whole-study results and caveats: Samples missed the first appearance of the clone. Variable sampling intervals and differing treatment regimens complicated linking therapy response to TCR clonal burden changes. Every T-cell large granular lymphocyte leukemia patient had at least one immunodominant TCR beta clonotype.

This chain links TRBV27 with TRBJ1-6, with D hard to call. Sequenced sample: PBMCs. The sequence was collected from a human donor with T large granular lymphocyte leukemia. Some clones in this sample may be carry-over from other donors' samples. CDR3 in DNA: TGTGCCAGCAGGGTCCTAGAAGGGAAAACGTCACCCCTCCACTTT. Its protein product is CASRVLEGKTSPLHF.